This T cell receptor beta chain was captured in a study of neurological immune-mediated disorders. Study-wide results and limits: None of the CDR3 amino acid sequences of expanded clones were shared across subjects, and this suggested private repertoires in all groups. Phylogenetic grouping put 18 of 34 multiple sclerosis patients' repertoires into one related-CDR3 cluster, a possible signature.

The cDNA came from 5'RACE, which used 10-nucleotide random UMIs. MiXCR was run by TCRdb on the 5' RACE reads, yielding one entry per CDR3 protein. The sample holds about 48,000 distinct CDR3 sequences, approximately 6.2% seen once. The CDR3 runs 16 residues. Germline V gene lookup returns CDR1 MNHEY and CDR2 SMNVEV (reference sequence). The junction had 4 bases not matched to a gene; V was cut back by 2 bases and J by 4 bases. CD4+ or CD8+ T cells, over 800,000 per library, were used for sorted libraries. Many counts were recorded for this clonotype. What it binds is not known. The chain uses TRBV27 and TRBJ2-2; 10 bases map to TRBD2. The specimen sequenced was CD4+ T cells from blood. This sequence was found in a woman aged 18-29 years with multiple sclerosis. CDR3 sequence (DNA): TGTGCCAGCAGTTTACTAGCGGGGGCCTTCACCGGGGAGCTGTTTTTT. Residues: CASSLLAGAFTGELFF.